This TCR beta chain was observed in a study of T cell changes during pregnancy in multiple sclerosis. The CDR3 consists of 16 residues. Trimming took off 1 base at V and 2 bases at J, with 15 bases between the two ends. CDR1 and CDR2 (germline): KGHSH, LQKENI. Generated by immunoSEQ multiplex PCR, the TCRdb table keeps only in-frame clones and is missing some. The table has approximately 46,000 clones, 92% seen once; the top ten hold 0.35% to 0.4%. The sequence was collected from a female donor with multiple sclerosis, enrolled in a pregnancy study. The gene calls are TRBV18 and TRBJ2-7; no clear D gene. The source material was CD4+ T cells from peripheral blood mononuclear cells, sampled after pregnancy. For the CDR3, the DNA is TGTGCCAGCTCACCACTAAATGGTGGCACAGCCTACGAGCAGTACTTC. Protein product: CASSPLNGGTAYEQYF.